The 27 T cell receptor beta chains below come from one sample, sequenced in a study of shared clonotypes between healthy human individuals. TCRdb's table, derived via immunoSEQ multiplex PCR, lists solely in-frame clones and lacks some. Of 450,000 to 500,000 clones in the sample, about 78% were seen once. The specimen sequenced was PBMCs. The receptors derive from a woman in her forties in good health. Some clones in this sample may be carry-over from other donors' samples.

The rearrangement links TRBV20-1 to TRBJ2-5; no reliable D call. The CDR3 length is 11 residues. Germline V CDR1 and CDR2: DFQATT, SNEGSKA (reference sequence). The V gene lost 3 bases and the J gene lost 5 bases, with 7 bases spanning the gap. The CDR3 nucleotides are TGCAGTGCTAGGGCTGGGGAGACCCAGTACTTC. The encoded protein is CSARAGETQYF.

V is TRBV27 and J is TRBJ1-1; D call uncertain. This CDR3 is built from 13 residues. Germline values: CDR1 MNHEY, CDR2 SMNVEV (reference sequence). V lost 1 base, J lost 0 bases, and 3 bases lay in between. CDR3 in DNA: TGTGCCAGCAGTTTATTTTTGAACACTGAAGCTTTCTTT. Its translation: CASSLFLNTEAFF.

This clone was seen only once. This sequence joins TRBV30 and TRBJ1-5; D gene unclear. Trimming pared 1 base from V and 2 bases from J, leaving 12 bases between. In germline, CDR1 is GTSNPN, CDR2 SVGIG (reference sequence). This CDR3 has 15 amino acids. The CDR3: CAWSGNVVGNQPQHF. CDR3 coding DNA: TGTGCCTGGAGTGGCAACGTGGTGGGCAATCAGCCCCAGCATTTT.

The table lists this clone with a count of one. The rearrangement uses TRBV6-6 and TRBJ2-7; 7 nucleotides agree with TRBD1. The J segment lost 9 bases and the V segment lost 5 bases, leaving 16 bases of the junction unmatched. In germline, CDR1 is MNHNY, CDR2 SVGAGI (reference sequence). There are 15 residues in the CDR3. The DNA of the CDR3 is TGTGCCAGCAGTCCGCGACAGGGTACACCTTTAGGGCAGTACTTC. Amino acids: CASSPRQGTPLGQYF.

The chain recombines TRBV5-1 with TRBJ2-1, with TRBD1 identical over 7 bases. J gave up 2 bases and V 0 bases, and 5 bases lay outside the gene matches. Germline V gene lookup returns CDR1 SGHRS and CDR2 YFSETQ. The length of the CDR3 is 16 residues. CDR3 residues: CASSLVATGPYNEQFF. The CDR3 DNA follows: TGCGCCAGCAGCTTGGTTGCGACAGGGCCCTACAATGAGCAGTTCTTC.

This clone appeared a single time. DNA of the CDR3: TGCGCCAGCAGTGGGGATGAAGAGACCCAGTACTTC. Residues: CASSGDEETQYF. The chain has TRBV5-1 and TRBJ2-5; no firm D call. Per the germline V gene, CDR1 is SGHRS and CDR2 is YFSETQ. The CDR3 length is 12 residues. V lost 5 bases to trimming and J lost 3 bases, with 8 bases between them.

This chain links TRBV9 with TRBJ1-2, with a weak D call TRBD1 (6 bases). Per germline, CDR1 SGDLS and CDR2 YYNGEE. V was shortened by 0 bases and J by 8 bases, with 11 bases between the two germline ends. This CDR3 region has 13 residues. DNA for the CDR3: TGTGCCAGCAGCGTAGAGGGGGTAGGCGGCTACACCTTC. It codes for CASSVEGVGGYTF.

The rearrangement joins TRBV9 to TRBJ2-7; D may be TRBD2 (5 bases). The CDR3 consists of 16 residues. Looked up from germline, CDR1 is SGDLS and CDR2 is YYNGEE. Trimming pared 0 bases from V and 2 bases from J, leaving 15 bases between. CDR3 DNA sequence: TGTGCCAGCAGCGTAGGTGGGAGCGGAGAACCCTACGAGCAGTACTTC. Protein: CASSVGGSGEPYEQYF.

This chain links TRBV6-1 with TRBJ2-7; a possible D gene is TRBD2 (6 bases). V was cut by 4 bases and J by 2 bases, with 12 bases left in between. In germline, CDR1 is MNHNS, CDR2 SASEGT. The CDR3 runs to 14 residues. CDR3 protein: CASSVRDFTYEQYF. CDR3 nucleotides: TGTGCCAGCAGTGTCCGGGACTTCACCTACGAGCAGTACTTC.

This clone showed up just once. V gene TRBV5-1 combines with J gene TRBJ2-3; D unresolved. V was pared by 6 bases and J by 3 bases, with 17 bases between. Germline lookup yields CDR1 SGHRS and CDR2 YFSETQ. The CDR3 is 15 amino acids. CDR3 sequence: CASTPLGSRTDTQYF. CDR3 sequence (DNA): TGCGCCAGCACCCCCTTGGGCAGCCGGACAGATACGCAGTATTTT. Together with reference TRBV5-1 and TRBJ2-3, the CDR3 gives the full variable domain: KAGVTQTPRYLIKTRGQQVTLSCSPISGHRSVSWYQQTPGQGLQFLFEYFSETQRNKGNFPGRFSGRQFSNSRSEMNVSTLELGDSALYLCASTPLGSRTDTQYFGPGTRLTVL.

V usage is TRBV9 and J usage is TRBJ2-2; D tentatively reads TRBD1 or TRBD2 (6 bases each). There are 17 residues in the CDR3. The V end lost 4 bases, the J end lost 0 bases, and 16 bases lay between the germline ends. Germline CDR1 and CDR2: SGDLS and YYNGEE. The CDR3 loop is CASSSPGAGTNTGELFF. In DNA form, the CDR3 reads TGTGCCAGCAGCTCCCCGGGGGCGGGAACGAACACCGGGGAGCTGTTTTTT.

The chain recombines TRBV7-9 with TRBJ2-2; possible D gene TRBD1, 6 bases. The CDR3 is 16 residues long. In germline, CDR1 is SEHNR, CDR2 FQNEAQ (reference sequence). Trimming stripped 2 bases from V and 1 base from J, with 11 bases between. CDR3 in DNA: TGTGCCAGCAGCTTACTCGGCAGGGGGAACACCGGGGAGCTGTTTTTT. It encodes CASSLLGRGNTGELFF.

This clone was detected only a few times. The chain uses TRBV6-5 and TRBJ2-7; 7 bases match TRBD1. Trimming removed 4 bases from V and 2 bases from J; junction bases left unmatched: 8. This CDR3 spans 15 amino acids. Germline-derived CDR1 and CDR2 are MNHEY and SVGAGI. CDR3 sequence (DNA): TGTGCCAGCAGTTCCTCCGGGACAGCCACCTACGAGCAGTACTTC. Amino acids: CASSSSGTATYEQYF.

The gene calls are TRBV6-6 and TRBJ2-7; D call uncertain. From germline, CDR1 is MNHNY and CDR2 SVGAGI (reference sequence). V lost 2 bases and J lost 2, with 13 bases in between. CDR3 length equals 15 residues. The CDR3 sequence is CASSYPGRPPYEQYF. The CDR3, as DNA: TGTGCCAGCAGTTACCCCGGTAGGCCGCCCTACGAGCAGTACTTC.

Concerning this clone itself: This CDR3 is also generated by other DNA sequences in the sample. The chain carries TRBV5-1 and TRBJ2-5; TRBD2 agrees at 8 bases. Germline assignment: CDR1 SGHRS and CDR2 YFSETQ. J lost 5 bases, V lost 2 bases, and 2 bases had no gene match. The CDR3 extends over 13 amino acids. As DNA, the CDR3 is TGCGCCAGCAGCTTTAGCGGGGAGGAGACCCAGTACTTC. This gives the protein CASSFSGEETQYF. Looking up the rest from reference TRBV5-1 and TRBJ2-5 gives the full variable domain: KAGVTQTPRYLIKTRGQQVTLSCSPISGHRSVSWYQQTPGQGLQFLFEYFSETQRNKGNFPGRFSGRQFSNSRSEMNVSTLELGDSALYLCASSFSGEETQYFGPGTRLLVL.

The rearrangement links TRBV6-5 to TRBJ1-1; maybe TRBD1 (6 bases). Germline CDR1 MNHEY, CDR2 SVGAGI. Deletions cut 3 bases from V and 8 bases from J, with 10 bases between. The CDR3 extends over 12 amino acids. This CDR3 reads CASSYRDREAFF. The CDR3 DNA follows: TGTGCCAGCAGTTATCGCGACAGGGAAGCTTTCTTT.

The chain joins TRBV11-2 to TRBJ2-2; 8 bases line up with TRBD2. Germline CDR1 is SGHAT and CDR2 is FQNNGV. J was trimmed by 4 bases and V by 5 bases; bases with no gene match: 9. The CDR3 totals 16 residues. CDR3: CASSPGARGGTGELFF. Written as DNA, the CDR3 is TGTGCCAGCAGCCCTGGGGCACGGGGGGGCACCGGGGAGCTGTTTTTT.

The chain is built from TRBV29-1 and TRBJ2-5, with D unclear. V dropped 6 bases and J dropped 1 base, with 6 bases sitting between them. Germline V gene sequence: CDR1 SQVTM, CDR2 ANQGSEA. The CDR3 spans 11 residues. CDR3 sequence reads: CSVAPQETQYF. CDR3 in DNA: TGCAGCGTAGCTCCCCAAGAGACCCAGTACTTC.

The V gene is TRBV11-3, the J gene TRBJ2-1, with D perhaps assigned TRBD1 or TRBD2 (5 bases each). This CDR3 contains 16 residues. Germline CDR1 and CDR2: SGHNT and YENEEA. The V end lost 5 bases, the J end lost 0 bases, and 14 bases lay between the germline ends. Written as DNA, the CDR3 is TGTGCCAGCAGCCCAGAGGGGCAGAGCTCCTACAATGAGCAGTTCTTC. This codes for CASSPEGQSSYNEQFF.

J is TRBJ2-2 and V is TRBV5-1, with a tentative D call TRBD1 (5 bases). V lost 1 base, J lost 6 bases, and 10 bases lay in between. CDR3 length: 14 amino acids. Per germline, CDR1 SGHRS and CDR2 YFSETQ. CDR3 residues: CASSLTGVAGELFF. The CDR3 DNA reads TGCGCCAGCAGCTTGACAGGAGTGGCCGGGGAGCTGTTTTTT. Combining the CDR3 with reference TRBV5-1 and TRBJ2-2 gives the whole variable domain KAGVTQTPRYLIKTRGQQVTLSCSPISGHRSVSWYQQTPGQGLQFLFEYFSETQRNKGNFPGRFSGRQFSNSRSEMNVSTLELGDSALYLCASSLTGVAGELFFGEGSRLTVL.

This clone has a count of ten or more. V usage is TRBV5-1 and J usage is TRBJ1-1; D is unresolved. Trimming took off 0 bases at V and 1 base at J, with 10 bases between the two ends. CDR3 length: 15 amino acids. CDR1 is SGHRS and CDR2 is YFSETQ in the germline V gene. The CDR3 sequence: CASSLGHPGNTEAFF. The CDR3, as DNA: TGCGCCAGCAGCTTGGGGCACCCTGGGAACACTGAAGCTTTCTTT.

The V gene is TRBV6-1, the J gene TRBJ2-3, with D perhaps TRBD1 or TRBD2 (5 bases each). V gave up 4 bases and J gave up 3 bases, with 17 bases separating them. The CDR3 has 16 residues. Germline loops: CDR1 MNHNS, CDR2 SASEGT. The chain's CDR3 is CASSAMSRGDTDTQYF. The CDR3 DNA is TGTGCCAGCAGTGCAATGAGTAGGGGAGATACAGATACGCAGTATTTT.

The rearrangement joins TRBV28 to TRBJ2-5; perhaps TRBD1 as D (5 bases). V lost 2 bases, J lost 6 bases, and 13 bases lay in between. CDR3 length equals 14 residues. From germline, CDR1 is MDHEN and CDR2 SYDVKM. The CDR3 loop reads CASSLGAGLKTQYF. The CDR3 DNA reads TGTGCCAGCAGTTTAGGGGCAGGTCTAAAGACCCAGTACTTC.

This clone was seen a few times. V and J are TRBV4-1 and TRBJ1-1, with D tentatively TRBD1 (5 bases). The CDR3 loop spans 13 amino acids. V was pared by 2 bases and J by 11 bases, with 15 bases between. The germline CDR1 and CDR2 sequences are MGHRA and YSYEKL. The CDR3 sequence is CASSQRQSLNAFF. The CDR3 DNA sequence: TGCGCCAGCAGCCAACGACAGTCACTGAATGCTTTCTTT.

About this clone itself: A much larger clone lies a single base off, so this may be a read error. This rearrangement joins TRBV19 to TRBJ1-5; the D is unclear. The CDR3 loop spans 13 amino acids. The germline V gene has CDR1 LNHDA and CDR2 SQIVND (reference sequence). The ends were cut back, 0 bases at V and 5 bases at J, with 5 bases in the middle. The CDR3 region is CASSIDRDQPQHF. DNA for the CDR3: TGTGCCAGTAGTATAGACAGAGATCAGCCCCAGCATTTT.

A remark on this clone: Other nucleotide sequences from this sample produce the same CDR3. The V call is TRBV18, the J call TRBJ2-5, with a possible D match to TRBD1 (5 bases). Deletions cut 2 bases from V and 5 bases from J, with 9 bases between. In germline, CDR1 is KGHSH, CDR2 LQKENI. The CDR3 contains 13 residues. The CDR3 sequence is CASSPSGLETQYF. The CDR3 nucleotides read TGTGCCAGCTCACCATCAGGGCTGGAGACCCAGTACTTC.

Notes on this clone: The sample holds other DNA sequences that translate to the same CDR3. This sequence joins TRBV2 and TRBJ2-7, with 8 bases aligning to TRBD1. Germline loops: CDR1 SNHLY, CDR2 FYNNEI. This CDR3 is 13 amino acids long. The trim removed 6 bases at V and 5 bases at J, leaving 6 bases unmatched. In DNA form, the CDR3 reads TGTGCCAGCAGCCCGGGACAGGCCAACGAGCAGTACTTC. Residues: CASSPGQANEQYF.